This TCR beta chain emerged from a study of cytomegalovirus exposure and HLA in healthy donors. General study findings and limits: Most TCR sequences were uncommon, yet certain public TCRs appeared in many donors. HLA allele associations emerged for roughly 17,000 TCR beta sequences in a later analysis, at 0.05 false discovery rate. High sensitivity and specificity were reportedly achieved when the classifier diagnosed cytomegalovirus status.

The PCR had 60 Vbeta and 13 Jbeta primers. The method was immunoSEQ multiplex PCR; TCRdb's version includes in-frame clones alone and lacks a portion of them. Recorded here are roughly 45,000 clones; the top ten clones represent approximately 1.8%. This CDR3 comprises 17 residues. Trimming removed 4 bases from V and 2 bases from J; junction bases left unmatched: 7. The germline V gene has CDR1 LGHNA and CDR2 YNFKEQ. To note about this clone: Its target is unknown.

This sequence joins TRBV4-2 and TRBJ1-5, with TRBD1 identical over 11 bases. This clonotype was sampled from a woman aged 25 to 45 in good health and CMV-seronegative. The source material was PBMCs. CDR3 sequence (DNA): TGTGCCAGCAGCCCCGGGACAGGGGGTTTTGGCAATCAGCCCCAGCATTTT. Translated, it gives CASSPGTGGFGNQPQHF.